Sequencing of this T cell receptor (beta chain) was carried out in a study of OX40 agonist ivuxolimab in advanced cancers. Background on the study: Patients receiving dose escalation had hepatocellular carcinoma, melanoma, renal cell or head and neck cancer. Findings and caveats of the study: Clonal expansion was seen in CD4+ and CD8+ blood T cells by week 6 at 0.1 to 3.0 mg/kg.

CDR1 and CDR2 (germline): KGHSH, LQKENI. The CDR3 is 17 amino acids. Trimming at V came to 1 base and at J to 2 bases, leaving 9 bases not matched to a gene. TCRdb's copy holds only in-frame clones and misses some; the assay was immunoSEQ multiplex PCR. The profile shows around 65,000 clones, about 90% of them singletons. Regarding this clone: Its antigen is not known.

This specimen consisted of CD4+ or CD8+ T cells sorted from blood, obtained in a trial of the OX40 agonist ivuxolimab. The chain joins TRBV18 to TRBJ2-7, with 9 bases that match TRBD1. The receptor comes from an adult with an advanced solid tumor such as melanoma, head and neck, liver or kidney cancer. The DNA of the CDR3 is TGTGCCAGCTCACCACTTGCAACAGGGGGCACAGCCTACGAGCAGTACTTC. It is translated as CASSPLATGGTAYEQYF.